What follows are 18 T cell receptor beta chains derived from one specimen sequenced in a study of beta chain features in type 1 diabetes. Every bit of the isolated RNA underwent reverse transcription, so sequencing read expressed TCRB transcripts. Profiling relied on immunoSEQ multiplex PCR, and the TCRdb table lists in-frame clones only, not all of them. This table holds hundreds of thousands of clones, about 17% found once. Sequenced material: naive CD4+ T cells from blood. The receptors derive from a woman between 18 and 29 years old in good health.

This clone was observed a handful of times. The chain recombines TRBV27 with TRBJ1-4; 8 bases fit TRBD1. The length of the CDR3 is 14 residues. V lost 4 bases and J lost 11; bases outside the gene matches: 9. Germline V CDR1 and CDR2: MNHEY, SMNVEV (reference sequence). The CDR3 nucleotides are TGTGCCAGCAGTTCGGACAGGGCAGGGTCGAAACTGTTTTTT. Its protein product is CASSSDRAGSKLFF.

This chain links TRBV28 with TRBJ2-3; D gene uncertain. The CDR3 covers 11 residues. Trimming took off 7 bases at V and 5 bases at J, with 7 bases between the two ends. Germline CDR1 and CDR2: MDHEN and SYDVKM. This chain's CDR3 is CASTSQDTQYF. The CDR3 DNA follows: TGTGCCAGCACCTCCCAAGATACGCAGTATTTT.

This CDR3 reads CSVRDRADLNYNEQFF. CDR3 nucleotide sequence: TGCAGCGTCAGGGACAGGGCCGACCTGAACTACAATGAGCAGTTCTTC. The chain employs TRBV29-1 and TRBJ2-1; TRBD1 matches 9 bases. J was trimmed by 3 bases and V by 6 bases; bases with no gene match: 12. The CDR3 runs 16 residues. CDR1 is SQVTM and CDR2 is ANQGSEA in the germline V gene.

The chain couples TRBV28 to TRBJ1-5, with unresolved D. Deletions cut 7 bases from V and 3 bases from J, with 7 bases between. There are 12 residues in the CDR3. From germline, CDR1 is MDHEN and CDR2 SYDVKM. As DNA, the CDR3 is TGTGCCAGCAATCCTCTCAATCAGCCCCAGCATTTT. This sequence encodes CASNPLNQPQHF.

This clone has just a few counts. V and J are TRBV28 and TRBJ1-5; D is possibly TRBD1 (6 bases). CDR3 size: 13 residues. The ends were cut back, 7 bases at V and 3 bases at J, with 10 bases in the middle. The germline gives CDR1 MDHEN, CDR2 SYDVKM. This CDR3 is CASNQGYNQPQHF. The CDR3 DNA reads as TGTGCCAGCAACCAGGGGTACAATCAGCCCCAGCATTTT.

In this sample, this clone turned up a few times. The rearrangement links TRBV6-6 to TRBJ1-5; 10 bases fit TRBD1. CDR3 length: 15 residues. CDR1 and CDR2 from the germline V gene are MNHNY and SVGAGI (reference sequence). V lost 5 bases and J lost 2; bases outside the gene matches: 3. This chain's CDR3 is CASSQGTGGNQPQHF. The CDR3 DNA follows: TGTGCCAGCAGTCAAGGGACAGGGGGCAATCAGCCCCAGCATTTT.

There are a few counts of this clone. The CDR3 bases are TGTGCCAGCAGTTTATTAGGGTATGGCTACACCTTC. Amino acid sequence: CASSLLGYGYTF. The chain links TRBV28 to TRBJ1-2, with D unclear. The ends were cut back, 1 base at V and 5 bases at J, with 5 bases in the middle. In germline, CDR1 is MDHEN, CDR2 SYDVKM. CDR3 length: 12 amino acids.

This clone was observed a handful of times. The genes are TRBV7-9 and TRBJ2-2; 9 nucleotides match TRBD1. CDR1 SEHNR and CDR2 FQNEAQ come from the germline V gene (reference sequence). V was pared by 4 bases and J by 1 base, with 7 bases of the junction left unmatched. The CDR3 contains 17 residues. The CDR3 nucleotides are TGTGCCAGCAGCTCAAGGCCGGGACAGGGGAACACCGGGGAGCTGTTTTTT. This sequence encodes CASSSRPGQGNTGELFF.

Regarding this clone: The sample contains more than one DNA sequence encoding this CDR3. The V and J genes are TRBV11-2 and TRBJ2-5; 11 bases fit TRBD2. The CDR3 length is 15 residues. With 5 bases clipped from V and 3 bases from J, the junction kept 5 bases outside the gene matches. Germline V gives CDR1 SGHAT, CDR2 FQNNGV. CDR3 loop: CASSLGTSGKETQYF. CDR3 DNA sequence: TGTGCCAGCAGCCTAGGGACTAGCGGAAAAGAGACCCAGTACTTC. Using reference TRBV11-2 and TRBJ2-5 for the parts outside the CDR3, the full variable domain is EAGVAQSPRYKIIEKRQSVAFWCNPISGHATLYWYQQILGQGPKLLIQFQNNGVVDDSQLPKDRFSAERLKGVDSTLKIQPAKLEDSAVYLCASSLGTSGKETQYFGPGTRLLVL.

This clone has only a few counts. The chain joins TRBV10-3 to TRBJ1-1; D is perhaps TRBD1 (6 bases). Trimming pared 8 bases from V and 4 bases from J, leaving 14 bases between. Germline V CDR1 and CDR2: ENHRY, SYGVKD. The CDR3 has 13 residues. The DNA for the CDR3 is TGTGCCATCGGGGTAGGGGGGGGCACTGAAGCTTTCTTT. Amino acid sequence: CAIGVGGGTEAFF.

A few counts support this clone. This sequence joins TRBV7-2 and TRBJ2-7, with a tentative D call TRBD2 (5 bases). V lost 1 base to trimming and J lost 2 bases, with 15 bases between them. This CDR3 spans 16 amino acids. CDR1 is SGHTA, CDR2 FQGNSA, per germline. The CDR3: CASSLVGEARAYEQYF. The CDR3 DNA reads as TGTGCCAGCAGCTTAGTCGGTGAGGCGAGGGCCTACGAGCAGTACTTC.

V is TRBV5-6 and J is TRBJ2-3; 9 bases map to TRBD2. Germline trimming cut 0 bases from V and 3 bases from J; bases unmatched to any gene: 5. CDR3 length equals 16 residues. Per the germline V gene, CDR1 is SGHDT and CDR2 is YYEEEE. The CDR3 DNA sequence: TGTGCCAGCAGCTTGGTGCGGGAGGGCCATACAGATACGCAGTATTTT. Translation gives CASSLVREGHTDTQYF.

This clone was recorded a few times. The V call is TRBV4-2, the J call TRBJ2-1; D might be TRBD1 or TRBD2, each matching 6 bases. The germline gives CDR1 LGHNA, CDR2 YNFKEQ. Trimming stripped 0 bases from V and 0 bases from J, with 12 bases between. The CDR3 covers 17 residues. The chain's CDR3 is CASSQDTGASSYNEQFF. The CDR3 DNA reads as TGTGCCAGCAGCCAAGATACGGGGGCAAGCTCCTACAATGAGCAGTTCTTC.

This clone was seen more than once but under ten times. The V gene is TRBV10-3, the J gene TRBJ2-3, with D perhaps matching TRBD2 (6 bases). Deletions cut 4 bases from V and 3 bases from J, with 14 bases between. There are 15 residues in the CDR3. Germline CDR1 reads ENHRY; CDR2 reads SYGVKD. The CDR3 bases are TGTGCCATCAGTGCAACTAGCCCAACGACAGATACGCAGTATTTT. It is translated as CAISATSPTTDTQYF.

This clone was seen a few times. V is TRBV27 and J is TRBJ2-1; 7 bases line up with TRBD1. The V gene end was trimmed by 6 bases and the J gene end by 0 bases; junction bases not matched to a gene: 5. The CDR3 has 15 amino acids. Germline V gene data show CDR1 as MNHEY and CDR2 as SMNVEV (reference sequence). The CDR3 DNA reads as TGTGCCAGCAGGCGCCGGGACAGCTCCTACAATGAGCAGTTCTTC. It codes for CASRRRDSSYNEQFF.

This clone occurred once. The chain joins TRBV27 to TRBJ2-6; a weak D match, TRBD1 (6 bases). The germline V and J ends were trimmed by 5 bases and 0 bases, with 11 bases remaining between them. The CDR3 length is 16 residues. CDR1 and CDR2 (germline): MNHEY, SMNVEV (reference sequence). The CDR3 sequence: CASSEQGTSGANVLTF. The CDR3 DNA is TGTGCCAGCAGTGAACAGGGAACCTCTGGGGCCAACGTCCTGACTTTC.

V usage is TRBV7-3 and J usage is TRBJ2-6, with no clear D. Trimming removed 3 bases at V and 0 bases at J, with 9 bases between. This CDR3 spans 16 amino acids. Germline V gene lookup returns CDR1 SGHTA and CDR2 FQGTGA. The DNA for the CDR3 is TGTGCCAGCAGCTTCAGGCAGAGCTCTGGGGCCAACGTCCTGACTTTC. This sequence encodes CASSFRQSSGANVLTF.

CDR3 residues: CASSLRVGEQYF. Written as DNA, the CDR3 is TGTGCCAGCAGCTTGCGGGTCGGCGAGCAGTACTTC. This chain links TRBV5-6 with TRBJ2-7, with D unclear. The germline CDR1 and CDR2 sequences are SGHDT and YYEEEE. V gave up 1 base and J gave up 6 bases, with 8 bases separating them. The CDR3 spans 12 residues.